Listed below are T cell receptor beta chains from one sample, sequenced in a study of control samples from healthy donors and cancer patients. Assay used: immunoSEQ multiplex PCR; TCRdb lists only in-frame clones, some missing. The table lists some 250,000 clones, around 79% of them singletons. The specimen sequenced was PBMCs. The receptors were gathered from a woman aged 55-69 years with lung cancer. Both conserved end residues are part of each CDR3. The D gene is left open where the match is weak. Not all rows give a size; the values are once, few, many and, for expanded clones, a class.

D	J	size	V	DNA	CDR3
TRBD1	TRBJ1-4	-	TRBV11-2	TGTGCCAGCAGCCAAGGGACAGGGAGGAATGAAAAACTGTTTTTT	CASSQGTGRNEKLFF
-	TRBJ1-4	-	TRBV6-6	TGTGCCAGCAGTTACTCGGGGGATAGGGAAAAACTGTTTTTT	CASSYSGDREKLFF
-	TRBJ1-1	-	TRBV29-1	TGCAGCGTCGCTGGGCAGGCGAACACTGAAGCTTTCTTT	CSVAGQANTEAFF
-	TRBJ1-6	-	TRBV6-4	TGTGCCAGCAGCGATGGCCCGAATTCACCCCTCCACTTT	CASSDGPNSPLHF
-	TRBJ1-3	-	TRBV5-1	TGCGCCAGCAGCTTGGATGGGGGCAGTGGAAACACCATATATTTT	CASSLDGGSGNTIYF
-	TRBJ1-6	-	TRBV27	TGTGCCAGCACCCCTCGGGGGCAGGACTATAATTCACCCCTCCACTTT	CASTPRGQDYNSPLHF
TRBD2	TRBJ2-1	-	TRBV28	TGTGCCAGCAGTTCCCCCCGGACTAGCGGGCCAACCCGGGGTGAGCAGTTCTTC	CASSSPRTSGPTRGEQFF
-	TRBJ2-2	-	TRBV30	TGTGCCTGGACCCTAAAGGGTATCGGGGAGCTGTTTTTT	CAWTLKGIGELFF
-	TRBJ1-3	once	TRBV28	TGTGCCAGCAGGGGCGGGGGGGCTGGAAACACCATATATTTT	CASRGGGAGNTIYF
TRBD2	TRBJ2-1	-	TRBV10-2	TGCGCCAGCAGTGCGGGACTAGCGGGGGGGCTCAATGAGCAGTTCTTC	CASSAGLAGGLNEQFF
-	TRBJ2-2	-	TRBV28	TGTGCCAGCAGTCTTTACAGCACCGGGGAGCTGTTTTTT	CASSLYSTGELFF
TRBD1	TRBJ1-5	few	TRBV18	TGTGCCAGCTCAGGTTCCTTTACGACAGGGGCCCCCCAGCATTTT	CASSGSFTTGAPQHF
-	TRBJ2-3	-	TRBV2	TGTGCCAGCAGTGAAGCGCTCGAAGATACGCAGTATTTT	CASSEALEDTQYF
-	TRBJ1-2	-	TRBV28	TGTGCCGGGGGGGGTGAAGGAAGTCAGGGCTACACCTTC	CAGGGEGSQGYTF
-	TRBJ2-5	-	TRBV6-5	TGTGCCAGCAGTTACTCGGCCCCCAGGGCCCAGTACTTC	CASSYSAPRAQYF
-	TRBJ1-1	-	TRBV14	TGTGCCAGCAGCCCTGACAGAAACAGGGAAGCTTTCTTT	CASSPDRNREAFF
-	TRBJ1-2	-	TRBV11-2	TGTGCCAGCAGCTTCGGGGTCTTAGAGGATGGCTACACCTTC	CASSFGVLEDGYTF
TRBD1	TRBJ1-6	-	TRBV6-2/TRBV6-3	TGTGCCAGCAGCGTAGGACAGGGGGCCGCCGGGTCACCCCTCCACTTT	CASSVGQGAAGSPLHF
-	TRBJ2-7	-	TRBV27	TGTGCCAGCAGTGCGTACCCCCCTTACGAGCAGTACTTC	CASSAYPPYEQYF
TRBD1	TRBJ2-5	-	TRBV5-1	TGCGCCAGCAGCTTGGCATTCGCAGGGGGAGAGGAGACCCAGTACTTC	CASSLAFAGGEETQYF
-	TRBJ1-1	-	TRBV9	TGTGCCAGCAGCGTAGCTGTGGGGGGCGCGGAAGCTTTCTTT	CASSVAVGGAEAFF
TRBD2	TRBJ2-7	once	TRBV6-5	TGTGCCAGCAGGCCAAGCGGGGGGGCCGAGCAGTACTTC	CASRPSGGAEQYF
TRBD2	TRBJ2-3	once	TRBV5-1	TGCGCCAGCAGCTTTTGGGGGGGAAGCACAGATACGCAGTATTTT	CASSFWGGSTDTQYF
TRBD2	TRBJ2-1	-	TRBV11-3	TGTGCCAGCAGCTCCTCTAGCGGGAGTACGAATGAGCAGTTCTTC	CASSSSSGSTNEQFF
-	TRBJ1-6	once	TRBV28	TGTGCCAGCAGTTCCGTGACAGGACGGGGTTCACCCCTCCACTTT	CASSSVTGRGSPLHF
-	TRBJ2-3	-	TRBV24-1	TGTGCCACCAGTGTATCGGGGTTCACAGATACGCAGTATTTT	CATSVSGFTDTQYF
-	TRBJ2-3	-	TRBV3-1/TRBV3-2	TGTGCCAGCAGCCCCTATTTGTCTAGCACAGATACGCAGTATTTT	CASSPYLSSTDTQYF
-	TRBJ1-2	-	TRBV30	TGTGCCTCAAGAGACAGGTTCTATGGCTACACCTTC	CASRDRFYGYTF
-	TRBJ2-1	-	TRBV9	TGTGCCAGCAGCGCGCGACAGGTACCCGACAATGAGCAGTTCTTC	CASSARQVPDNEQFF
-	TRBJ2-5	-	TRBV2	TGTGCCAGCACCCGACGGGGGATCCAAGAGACCCAGTACTTC	CASTRRGIQETQYF
TRBD1	TRBJ1-2	-	TRBV19	TGTGCCAGTAGTAGCGGGACAGCAATTACTAACTATGGCTACACCTTC	CASSSGTAITNYGYTF
-	TRBJ1-5	-	TRBV4-1	TGCGCCAGCAGCCAGGGGCGAGGGACACATTTTCAAAAGCCCCAGCATTTT	CASSQGRGTHFQKPQHF
TRBD2	TRBJ2-2	-	TRBV2	TGTGCCAGCATGGGAGGGTCAGGCACCGGGGAGCTGTTTTTT	CASMGGSGTGELFF
TRBD2	TRBJ2-3	-	TRBV19	TGTGCCAGTAGTATCGGGACTAGTATCGGCACAGATACGCAGTATTTT	CASSIGTSIGTDTQYF
-	TRBJ1-5	-	TRBV10-3	TGTGCCATCAGTGAGTCTGGCCCTTACGATCAGCCCCAGCATTTT	CAISESGPYDQPQHF
-	TRBJ1-1	-	TRBV10-3	TGTGCCATCAGTGTAAGCGGCACTGAAGCTTTCTTT	CAISVSGTEAFF
-	TRBJ1-6	-	TRBV18	TGTGCCAGCTCACCGAGGAGCTCACCCCTCCACTTT	CASSPRSSPLHF
-	TRBJ1-5	-	TRBV24-1	TGTGCCACCAGTGATTTAGCAGGGACCGAGAATCAGCCCCAGCATTTT	CATSDLAGTENQPQHF
TRBD2	TRBJ2-7	once	TRBV29-1	TGCAGCGTTGAAAAAGTTCTAGCGGGAGTATACGAGCAGTACTTC	CSVEKVLAGVYEQYF
-	TRBJ1-3	-	TRBV2	TGTGCCAGCGGAGTGGCCGAAAACACCATATATTTT	CASGVAENTIYF
TRBD1	TRBJ1-4	-	TRBV9	TGTGCCAGCAGCGTGATGACAGGGGGCGCAGGGGAAAAACTGTTTTTT	CASSVMTGGAGEKLFF
-	TRBJ1-5	once	TRBV4-1	TGCGCCAGCAGGGACCGGGCCCTGGTCAATCAGCCCCAGCATTTT	CASRDRALVNQPQHF
-	TRBJ2-7	-	TRBV7-9	TGTGCCAGCAGCTTAAGGGGATCAGACAGGAACGAGCAGTACTTC	CASSLRGSDRNEQYF
-	TRBJ2-6	-	TRBV14	TGTGCCAGCAGCCCCGCTGGGGCCAACGTCCTGACTTTC	CASSPAGANVLTF
-	TRBJ2-3	-	TRBV3-1/TRBV3-2	TGTGCCAGCAGCCTAGCGTATGCAGATACGCAGTATTTT	CASSLAYADTQYF
-	TRBJ2-3	-	TRBV9	TGTGCCAGCAGCCGAGGCGGGGGCGGGGTTAGCACAGATACGCAGTATTTT	CASSRGGGGVSTDTQYF